Sequencing of this T cell receptor beta chain was carried out in a study of T cell clones after liver transplantation. In the study overall: TCRbeta sequencing after a pre-transplant mixed lymphocyte reaction identified graft-donor-reactive clones, later tracked in post-transplant blood. Until 12-24 months post-transplant, subjects got standard immunosuppression and no induction. Whole-study findings and limits: In 5 of 8 subjects, circulating graft-donor-reactive CD4 TCRbeta sequences fell significantly after transplant.

As regards this clone: Antigen specificity is unknown.

Clones were read by immunoSEQ multiplex PCR, and TCRdb kept only the in-frame ones, dropping some. The profile covers some 15,000 clones, with under 90% appearing a single time and 28% taken by the ten largest. The CDR3 loop spans 15 amino acids. CDR1 SNHLY and CDR2 FYNNEI come from the germline V gene. V lost 4 bases and J lost 0, with 10 bases in between. The clonotype comes from a human patient who received a liver transplant. The graft donor may have contributed some T cells. The sample consisted of CD8+ T cells from blood, taken around 48 months after liver transplant. This chain links TRBV2 with TRBJ2-1, with a possible D match to TRBD1 (5 bases). The CDR3 region is CASSGGRDSYNEQFF. The CDR3 nucleotides read TGTGCCAGCAGTGGAGGCAGGGACTCCTACAATGAGCAGTTCTTC.